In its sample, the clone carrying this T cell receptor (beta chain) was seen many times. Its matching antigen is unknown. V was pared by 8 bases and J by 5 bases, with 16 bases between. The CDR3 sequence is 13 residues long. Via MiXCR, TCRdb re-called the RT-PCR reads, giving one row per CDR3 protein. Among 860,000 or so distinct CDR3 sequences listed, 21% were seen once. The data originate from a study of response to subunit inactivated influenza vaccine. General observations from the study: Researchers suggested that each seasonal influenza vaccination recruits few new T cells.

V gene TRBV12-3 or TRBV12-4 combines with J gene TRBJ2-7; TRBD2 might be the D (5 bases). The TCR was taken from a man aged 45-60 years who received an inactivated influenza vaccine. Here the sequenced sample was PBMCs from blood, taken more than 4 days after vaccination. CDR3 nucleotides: TGTGCCAGCCCTGGACTGCCCAAAGACGAGCAGTACTTC. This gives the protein CASPGLPKDEQYF.